This T cell receptor (beta chain) appears in the sequencing data of a study of response to subunit inactivated influenza vaccine. Whole-study findings and limits: Few new T cells, the authors suggested, are recruited by each seasonal influenza vaccination.

TCRdb re-called the RT-PCR reads through MiXCR, storing one row per CDR3 protein. The data show 650,000 to 700,000 distinct CDR3 sequences, with 15% to 19% seen just once and around a tenth held by the top ten. Of note for this clonotype: Its target is unknown.

This specimen consisted of PBMCs from blood, obtained about 12 days after vaccination. The source of this sequence is a man in his fifties who received an inactivated influenza vaccine.

CDR3 amino acids: CASKGLWGYTF. CDR3 sequence (DNA): TGTGCCAGCAAAGGACTTTGGGGCTACACCTTC. The rearrangement uses TRBV6-5 and TRBJ1-2; D is undetermined. V lost 7 bases and J lost 8, with 11 bases in between. Germline loops: CDR1 MNHEY, CDR2 SVGAGI. The CDR3 runs 11 residues.